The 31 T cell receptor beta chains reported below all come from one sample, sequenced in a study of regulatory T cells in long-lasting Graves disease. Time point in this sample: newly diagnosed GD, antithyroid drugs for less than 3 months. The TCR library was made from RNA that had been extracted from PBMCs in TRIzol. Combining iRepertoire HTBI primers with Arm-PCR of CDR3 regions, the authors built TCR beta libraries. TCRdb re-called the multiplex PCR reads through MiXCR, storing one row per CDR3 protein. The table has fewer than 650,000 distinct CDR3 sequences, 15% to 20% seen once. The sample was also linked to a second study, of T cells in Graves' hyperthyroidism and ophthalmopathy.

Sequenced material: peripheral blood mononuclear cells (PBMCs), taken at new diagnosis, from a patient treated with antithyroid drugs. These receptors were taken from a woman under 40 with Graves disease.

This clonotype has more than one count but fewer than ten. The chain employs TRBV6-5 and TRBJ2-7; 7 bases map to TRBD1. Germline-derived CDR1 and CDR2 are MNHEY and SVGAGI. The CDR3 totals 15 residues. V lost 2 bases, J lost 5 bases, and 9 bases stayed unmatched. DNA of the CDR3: TGTGCCAGCAGTTACCCTAGACAGGGCGACAACGAGCAGTACTTC. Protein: CASSYPRQGDNEQYF.

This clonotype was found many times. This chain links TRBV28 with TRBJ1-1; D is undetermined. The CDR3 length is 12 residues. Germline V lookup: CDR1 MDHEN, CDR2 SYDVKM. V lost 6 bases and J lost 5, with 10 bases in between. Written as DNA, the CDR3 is TGTGCCAGCAGGTACATAGGGACTGAAGCTTTCTTT. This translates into CASRYIGTEAFF.

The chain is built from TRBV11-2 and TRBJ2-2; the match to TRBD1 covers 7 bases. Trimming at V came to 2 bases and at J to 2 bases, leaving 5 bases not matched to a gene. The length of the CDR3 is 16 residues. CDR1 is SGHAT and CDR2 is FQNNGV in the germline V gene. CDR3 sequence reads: CASSLKTGINTGELFF. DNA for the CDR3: TGTGCCAGCAGCTTAAAGACAGGGATAAACACCGGGGAGCTGTTTTTT.

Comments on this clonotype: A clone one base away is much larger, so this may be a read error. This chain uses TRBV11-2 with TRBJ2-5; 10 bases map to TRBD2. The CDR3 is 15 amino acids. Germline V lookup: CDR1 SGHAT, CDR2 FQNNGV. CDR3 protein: CASSLGAGGRETQCF. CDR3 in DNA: TGTGCCAGCAGCTTAGGAGCGGGAGGGCGAGAGACCCAGTGCTTC.

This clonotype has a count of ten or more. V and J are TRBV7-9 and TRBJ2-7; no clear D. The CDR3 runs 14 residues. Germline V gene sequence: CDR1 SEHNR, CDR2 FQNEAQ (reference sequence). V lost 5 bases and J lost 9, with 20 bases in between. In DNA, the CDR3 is TGTGCCAGCAGCCTATCAGCAGTGGTGGGCGGGCAGTACTTC. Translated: CASSLSAVVGGQYF.

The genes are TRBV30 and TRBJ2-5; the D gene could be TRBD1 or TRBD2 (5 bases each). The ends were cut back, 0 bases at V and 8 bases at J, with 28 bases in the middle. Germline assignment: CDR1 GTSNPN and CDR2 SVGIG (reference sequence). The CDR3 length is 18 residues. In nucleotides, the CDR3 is TGTGCCTGGAGTGTAAACGGTTGGGTCGACCGGGGCCGACGAACCCAGTACTTC. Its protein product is CAWSVNGWVDRGRRTQYF.

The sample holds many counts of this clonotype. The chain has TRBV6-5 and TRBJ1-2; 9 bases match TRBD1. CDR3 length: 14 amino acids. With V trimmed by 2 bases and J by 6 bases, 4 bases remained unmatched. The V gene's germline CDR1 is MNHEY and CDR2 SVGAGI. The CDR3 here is CASSYRTGANGYTF. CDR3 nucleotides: TGTGCCAGCAGTTACAGGACAGGGGCAAATGGCTACACCTTC.

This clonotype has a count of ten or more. CDR3 region: CASSRTRYEQYF. In DNA form, the CDR3 reads TGTGCCAGCAGCAGGACTCGCTACGAGCAGTACTTC. The chain carries TRBV7-8 and TRBJ2-7, with D tentatively TRBD2 (5 bases). The germline V and J ends were trimmed by 5 bases and 3 bases, with 8 bases remaining between them. Germline CDR1 SGHVS, CDR2 FQNEAQ. The CDR3 consists of 12 residues.

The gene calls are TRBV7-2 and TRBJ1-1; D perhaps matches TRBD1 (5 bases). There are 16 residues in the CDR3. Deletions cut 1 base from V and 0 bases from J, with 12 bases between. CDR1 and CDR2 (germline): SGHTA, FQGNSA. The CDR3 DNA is TGTGCCAGCAGCTTAGGTGGGGGGGGGATGAACACTGAAGCTTTCTTT. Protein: CASSLGGGGMNTEAFF.

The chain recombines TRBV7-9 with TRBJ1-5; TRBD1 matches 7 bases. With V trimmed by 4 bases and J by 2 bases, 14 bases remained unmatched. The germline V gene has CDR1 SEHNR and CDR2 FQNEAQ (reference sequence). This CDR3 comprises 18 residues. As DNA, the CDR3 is TGTGCCAGCAGCTGGGGGACAGTTTCTTCCGATGGCAATCAGCCCCAGCATTTT. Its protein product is CASSWGTVSSDGNQPQHF.

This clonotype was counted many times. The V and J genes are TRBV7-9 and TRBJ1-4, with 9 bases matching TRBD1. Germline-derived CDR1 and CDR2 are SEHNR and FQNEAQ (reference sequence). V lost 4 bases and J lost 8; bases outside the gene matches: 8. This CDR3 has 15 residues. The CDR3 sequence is CASSSAGTGKEKLFF. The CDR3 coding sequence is TGTGCCAGCAGCTCCGCGGGGACAGGGAAGGAAAAACTGTTTTTT.

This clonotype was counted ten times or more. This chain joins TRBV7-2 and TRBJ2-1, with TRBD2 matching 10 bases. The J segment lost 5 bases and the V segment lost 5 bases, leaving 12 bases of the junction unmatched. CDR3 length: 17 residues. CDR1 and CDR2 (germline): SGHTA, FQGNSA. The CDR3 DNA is TGTGCCAGCAGCCAAAAGGTACTAGCGGGATCCGACAATGAGCAGTTCTTC. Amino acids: CASSQKVLAGSDNEQFF.

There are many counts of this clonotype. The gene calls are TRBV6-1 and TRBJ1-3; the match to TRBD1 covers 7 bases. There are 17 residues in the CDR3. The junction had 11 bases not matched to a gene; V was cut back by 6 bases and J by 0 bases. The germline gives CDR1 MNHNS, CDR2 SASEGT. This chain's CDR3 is CASSRTGAMGSGNTIYF. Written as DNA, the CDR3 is TGTGCCAGCAGCAGAACAGGGGCGATGGGCTCTGGAAACACCATATATTTT.

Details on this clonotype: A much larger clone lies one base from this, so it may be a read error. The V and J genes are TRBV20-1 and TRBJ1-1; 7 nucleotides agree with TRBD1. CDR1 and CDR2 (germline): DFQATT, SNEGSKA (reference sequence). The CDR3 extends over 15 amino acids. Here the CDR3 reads CSARDPGQMNTGAFF. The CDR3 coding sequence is TGCAGTGCTAGAGACCCGGGACAGATGAACACTGGAGCTTTCTTT.

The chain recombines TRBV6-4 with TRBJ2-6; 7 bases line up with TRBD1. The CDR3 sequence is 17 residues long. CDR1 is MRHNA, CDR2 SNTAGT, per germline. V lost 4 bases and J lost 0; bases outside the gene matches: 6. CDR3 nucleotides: TGTGCCAGCAGTGCTGTGACAGGGAGCTCTGGGGCCAACGTCCTGACTTTC. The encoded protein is CASSAVTGSSGANVLTF.

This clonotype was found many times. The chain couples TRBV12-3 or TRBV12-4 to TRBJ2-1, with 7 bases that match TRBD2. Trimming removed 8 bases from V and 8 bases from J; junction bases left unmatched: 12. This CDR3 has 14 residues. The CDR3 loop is CASGAGGSGYEQFF. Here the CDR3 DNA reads TGTGCCAGCGGCGCGGGCGGGAGCGGGTATGAGCAGTTCTTC.

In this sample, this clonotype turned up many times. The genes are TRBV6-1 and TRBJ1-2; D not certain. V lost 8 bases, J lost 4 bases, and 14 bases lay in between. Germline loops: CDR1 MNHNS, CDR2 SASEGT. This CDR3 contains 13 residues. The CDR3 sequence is CASAPSTGYGYTF. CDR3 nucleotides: TGTGCCAGCGCTCCGTCCACCGGCTATGGCTACACCTTC.

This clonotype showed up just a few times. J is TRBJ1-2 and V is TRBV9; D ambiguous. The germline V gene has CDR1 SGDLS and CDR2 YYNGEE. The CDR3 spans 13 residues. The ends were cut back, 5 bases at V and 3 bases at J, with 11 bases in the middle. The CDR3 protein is CASRHRADYGYTF. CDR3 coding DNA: TGTGCCAGCAGGCACCGGGCCGACTATGGCTACACCTTC.

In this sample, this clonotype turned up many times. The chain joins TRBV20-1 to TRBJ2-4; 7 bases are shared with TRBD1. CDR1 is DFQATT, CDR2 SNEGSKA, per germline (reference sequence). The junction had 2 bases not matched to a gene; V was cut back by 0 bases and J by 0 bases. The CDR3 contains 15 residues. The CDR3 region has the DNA TGCAGTGCTAGAGAACAGGGGATAGCCAAAAACATTCAGTACTTC. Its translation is CSAREQGIAKNIQYF.

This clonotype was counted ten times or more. The CDR3 DNA reads TGTGCCAGCAGACAAGGGGGGACCCAAAGTTCCTATGGCTACACCTTC. It translates to CASRQGGTQSSYGYTF. This rearrangement joins TRBV28 to TRBJ1-2; D might be TRBD1 (6 bases). V was cut by 6 bases and J by 4 bases, with 21 bases left in between. This CDR3 region has 16 residues. The germline CDR1 and CDR2 sequences are MDHEN and SYDVKM.

The CDR3 nucleotides are TGTGCCAGCAGCTTGCTAGCGGGAGGGCTTGCTACGCAGTATTTT. It translates to CASSLLAGGLATQYF. The chain has TRBV7-3 and TRBJ2-3; 12 nucleotides align to TRBD2. The J segment lost 8 bases and the V segment lost 3 bases, leaving 6 bases of the junction unmatched. The CDR3 sequence is 15 residues long. The germline CDR1 and CDR2 sequences are SGHTA and FQGTGA.

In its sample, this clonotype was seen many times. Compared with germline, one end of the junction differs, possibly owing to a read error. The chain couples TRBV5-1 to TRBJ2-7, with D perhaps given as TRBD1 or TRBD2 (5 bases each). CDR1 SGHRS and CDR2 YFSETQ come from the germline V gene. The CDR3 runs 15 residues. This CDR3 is CASSLLVGVSYEQYF. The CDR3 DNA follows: TGTGCCAGCAGCTTGTTGGTGGGGGTCTCCTACGAGCAGTACTTC. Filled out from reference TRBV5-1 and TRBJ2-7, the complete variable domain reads KAGVTQTPRYLIKTRGQQVTLSCSPISGHRSVSWYQQTPGQGLQFLFEYFSETQRNKGNFPGRFSGRQFSNSRSEMNVSTLELGDSALYLCASSLLVGVSYEQYFGPGTRLTVT.

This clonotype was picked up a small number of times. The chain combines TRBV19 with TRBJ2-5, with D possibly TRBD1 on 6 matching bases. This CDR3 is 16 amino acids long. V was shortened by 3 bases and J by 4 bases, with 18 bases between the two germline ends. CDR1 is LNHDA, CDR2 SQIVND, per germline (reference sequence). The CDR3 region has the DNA TGTGCCAGTAGTATTACCGGGACAATAGGGCGAGAGACCCAGTACTTC. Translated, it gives CASSITGTIGRETQYF.

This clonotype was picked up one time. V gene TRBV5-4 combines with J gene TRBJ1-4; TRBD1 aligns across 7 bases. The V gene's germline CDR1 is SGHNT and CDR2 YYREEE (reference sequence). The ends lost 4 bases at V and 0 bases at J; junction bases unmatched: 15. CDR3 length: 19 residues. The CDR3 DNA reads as TGTGCCAGCAGCCCTAATTCCGGGACAGCAGCTGCAACTAATGAAAAACTGTTTTTT. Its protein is CASSPNSGTAAATNEKLFF.

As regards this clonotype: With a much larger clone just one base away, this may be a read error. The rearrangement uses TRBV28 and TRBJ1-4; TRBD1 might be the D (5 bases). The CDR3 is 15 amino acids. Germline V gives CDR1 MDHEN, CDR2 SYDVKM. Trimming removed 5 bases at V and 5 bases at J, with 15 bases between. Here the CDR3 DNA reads TGTGCCAGCAGTCCCCCAGGGAGCCCCAATGAAAAACTGTTTTTT. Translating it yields CASSPPGSPNEKLFF.

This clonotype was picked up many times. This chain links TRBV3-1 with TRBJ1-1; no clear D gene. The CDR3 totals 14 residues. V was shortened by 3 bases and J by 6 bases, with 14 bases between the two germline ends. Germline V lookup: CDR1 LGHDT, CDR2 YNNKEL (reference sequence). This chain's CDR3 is CASSQQAGWAEAFF. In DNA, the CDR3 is TGTGCCAGCAGCCAGCAGGCGGGGTGGGCTGAAGCTTTCTTT.

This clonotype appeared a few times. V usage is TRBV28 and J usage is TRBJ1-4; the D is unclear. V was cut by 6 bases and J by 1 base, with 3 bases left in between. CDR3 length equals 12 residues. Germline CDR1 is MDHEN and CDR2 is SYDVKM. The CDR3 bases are TGTGCCAGCAGACAAACTAATGAAAAACTGTTTTTT. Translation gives CASRQTNEKLFF.

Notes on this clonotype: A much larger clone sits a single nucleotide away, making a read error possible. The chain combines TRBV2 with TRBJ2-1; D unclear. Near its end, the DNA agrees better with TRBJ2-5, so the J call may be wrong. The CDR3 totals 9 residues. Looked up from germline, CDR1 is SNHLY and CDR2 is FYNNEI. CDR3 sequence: CGSSPTQYF. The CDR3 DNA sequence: TGTGGCAGCAGTCCGACCCAGTACTTC.

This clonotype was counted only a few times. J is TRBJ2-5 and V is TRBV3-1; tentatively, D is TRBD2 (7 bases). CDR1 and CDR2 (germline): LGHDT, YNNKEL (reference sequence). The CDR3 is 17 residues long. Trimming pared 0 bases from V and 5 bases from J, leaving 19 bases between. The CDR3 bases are TGTGCCAGCAGCCAAGATATCTCTCGGGGGGCTCGGGAGACCCAGTACTTC. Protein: CASSQDISRGARETQYF.

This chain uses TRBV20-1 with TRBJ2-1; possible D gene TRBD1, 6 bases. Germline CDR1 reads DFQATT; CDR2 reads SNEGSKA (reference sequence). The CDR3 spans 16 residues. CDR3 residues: CSWGTTTGRYYNEQFF. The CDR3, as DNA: TGCAGCTGGGGGACCACGACAGGCCGTTATTACAATGAGCAGTTCTTC.

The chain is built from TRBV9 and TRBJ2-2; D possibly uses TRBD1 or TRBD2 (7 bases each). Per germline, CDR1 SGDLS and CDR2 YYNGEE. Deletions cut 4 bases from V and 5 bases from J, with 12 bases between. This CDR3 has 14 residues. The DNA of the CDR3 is TGTGCCAGCAGCCCAGGGGGGGGGACCGGGGAGCTGTTTTTT. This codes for CASSPGGGTGELFF.